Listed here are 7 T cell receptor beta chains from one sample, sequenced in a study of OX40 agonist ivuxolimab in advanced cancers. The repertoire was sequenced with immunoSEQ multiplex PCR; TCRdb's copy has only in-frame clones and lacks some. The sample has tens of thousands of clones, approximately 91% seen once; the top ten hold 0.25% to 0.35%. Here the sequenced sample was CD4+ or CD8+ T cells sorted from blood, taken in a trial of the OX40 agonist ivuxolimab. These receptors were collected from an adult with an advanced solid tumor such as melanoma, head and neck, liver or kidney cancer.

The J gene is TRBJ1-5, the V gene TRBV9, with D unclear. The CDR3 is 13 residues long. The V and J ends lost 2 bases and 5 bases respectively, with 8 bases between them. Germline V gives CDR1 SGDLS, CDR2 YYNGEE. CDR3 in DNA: TGTGCCAGCAGCGTTCTCGCTGATCAGCCCCAGCATTTT. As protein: CASSVLADQPQHF.

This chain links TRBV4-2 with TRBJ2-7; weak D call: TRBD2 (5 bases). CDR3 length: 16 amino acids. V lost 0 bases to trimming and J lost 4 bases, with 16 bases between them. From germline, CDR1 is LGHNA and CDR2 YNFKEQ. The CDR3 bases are TGTGCCAGCAGCCAAGAATCCCGGGAACCTAGGTACGAGCAGTACTTC. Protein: CASSQESREPRYEQYF.

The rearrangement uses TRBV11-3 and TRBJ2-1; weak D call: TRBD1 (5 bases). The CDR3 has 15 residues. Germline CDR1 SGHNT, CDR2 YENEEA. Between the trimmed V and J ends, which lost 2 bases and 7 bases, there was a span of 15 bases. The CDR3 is CASSLTEAGKNEQFF. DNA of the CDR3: TGTGCCAGCAGCTTAACTGAGGCAGGGAAGAATGAGCAGTTCTTC.

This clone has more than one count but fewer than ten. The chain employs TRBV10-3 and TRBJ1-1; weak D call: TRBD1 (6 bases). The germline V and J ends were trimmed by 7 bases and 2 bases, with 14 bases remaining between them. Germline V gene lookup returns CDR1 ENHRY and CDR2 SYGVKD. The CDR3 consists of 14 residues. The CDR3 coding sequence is TGTGCCATCACTGGGGGCTTTCCCAACACTGAAGCTTTCTTT. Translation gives CAITGGFPNTEAFF.

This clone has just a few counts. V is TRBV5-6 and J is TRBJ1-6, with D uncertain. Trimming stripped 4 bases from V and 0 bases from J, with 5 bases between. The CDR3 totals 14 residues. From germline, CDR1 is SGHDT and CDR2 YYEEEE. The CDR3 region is CASSRVSYNSPLHF. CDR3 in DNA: TGTGCCAGCAGCAGGGTCTCCTATAATTCACCCCTCCACTTT.

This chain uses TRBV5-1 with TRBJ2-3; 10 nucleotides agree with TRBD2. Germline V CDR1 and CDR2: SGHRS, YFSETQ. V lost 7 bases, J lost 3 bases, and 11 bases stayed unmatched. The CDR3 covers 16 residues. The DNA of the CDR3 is TGCGCCAGCCGCGCCAGCGGGGGGGCGTTTACAGATACGCAGTATTTT. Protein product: CASRASGGAFTDTQYF.

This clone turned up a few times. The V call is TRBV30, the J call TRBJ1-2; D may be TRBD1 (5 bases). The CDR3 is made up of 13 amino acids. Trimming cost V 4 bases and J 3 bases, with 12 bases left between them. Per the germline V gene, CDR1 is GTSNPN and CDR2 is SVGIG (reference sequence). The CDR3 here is CAWMGFRDYGYTF. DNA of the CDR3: TGTGCCTGGATGGGTTTCAGGGACTATGGCTACACCTTC.